The source of this T cell receptor beta chain is a study of technical replicates of blood from several donors. Libraries were prepared by immunoSEQ multiplex PCR; TCRdb keeps only in-frame clonotypes and omits some of them. Counted here are about 84,000 clones, roughly 90% occurring once; the ten biggest clones make up 0.2% to 0.3%. From germline, CDR1 is LNHDA and CDR2 SQIVND (reference sequence). V was shortened by 3 bases and J by 4 bases, with 15 bases between the two germline ends. The CDR3 spans 15 residues. The chain combines TRBV19 with TRBJ1-2, with D possibly matching TRBD1 (6 bases). The clonotype originates from a human donor in good health. The sequenced sample was T cells isolated from PBMCs. DNA for the CDR3: TGTGCCAGTAGTATTGGGCAGGGGATTACCTATGGCTACACCTTC. Amino acids: CASSIGQGITYGYTF. Looking up the rest from reference TRBV19 and TRBJ1-2 gives the full variable domain: DGGITQSPKYLFRKEGQNVTLSCEQNLNHDAMYWYRQDPGQGLRLIYYSQIVNDFQKGDIAEGYSVSREKKESFPLTVTSAQKNPTAFYLCASSIGQGITYGYTFGSGTRLTVV.